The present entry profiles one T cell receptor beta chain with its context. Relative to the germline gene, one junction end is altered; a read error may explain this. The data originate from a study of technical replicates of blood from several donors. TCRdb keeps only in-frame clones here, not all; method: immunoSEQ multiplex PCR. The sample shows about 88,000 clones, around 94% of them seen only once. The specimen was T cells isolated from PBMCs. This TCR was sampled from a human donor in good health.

Written as DNA, the CDR3 is TGTGCCAGCAGCCTCGGACTAGTTACCCACTTC. Translated: CASSLGLVTHF. The V and J genes are TRBV5-6 and TRBJ2-7; 7 nucleotides match TRBD2. The CDR3 covers 11 residues. Germline V gene data show CDR1 as SGHDT and CDR2 as YYEEEE.